A single sample is the source of the 3 T cell receptor beta chains below, sequenced in a study of cytomegalovirus exposure and HLA in healthy donors. It was with 60 Vbeta and 13 Jbeta primers that the PCR ran. Repertoires were generated with immunoSEQ multiplex PCR, while TCRdb's copy carries only in-frame clones and drops some. The repertoire holds some 150,000 clones, with about 80% as singletons. Sequencing was carried out using PBMCs. The receptor source for this set is a man aged 25-40 years in good health and CMV-seropositive.

This clone was counted between two and nine times. The rearrangement joins TRBV14 to TRBJ1-2, with TRBD1 matching over 11 bases. CDR3 length equals 15 residues. Germline CDR1 is SGHDN and CDR2 is FVKESK. Trimming cost V 4 bases and J 7 bases; bases outside gene matches: 8. Here the CDR3 reads CASSLGQGAYSGYTF. The CDR3 DNA reads as TGTGCCAGCAGCCTAGGACAGGGGGCTTACTCTGGCTACACCTTC.

This clone showed up just a few times. The chain carries TRBV13 and TRBJ2-3, with TRBD1 matching 10 bases. CDR1 PRHDT and CDR2 FYEKMQ come from the germline V gene (reference sequence). With 4 bases clipped from V and 3 bases from J, the junction kept 7 bases outside the gene matches. The CDR3 consists of 16 residues. Written as DNA, the CDR3 is TGTGCCAGCAGCTCACCGGGACAGGGGTTGACAGATACGCAGTATTTT. Its translation: CASSSPGQGLTDTQYF.

This sequence joins TRBV30 and TRBJ1-1; 9 bases align to TRBD1. The trim removed 2 bases at V and 5 bases at J, leaving 12 bases unmatched. Germline values: CDR1 GTSNPN, CDR2 SVGIG (reference sequence). The CDR3 contains 16 residues. Written as DNA, the CDR3 is TGTGCCTGGAGTTCCGGGACAGGGTTTGCGGGAACTGAAGCTTTCTTT. Translating it yields CAWSSGTGFAGTEAFF.